The present T cell receptor (beta chain) was sequenced within a study of blood T cell repertoires in COVID-19. About the study: The study drew acute and convalescent COVID-19 samples from the United States, Italy and Spain. PBMCs, B-cell-depleted T cells, or T cells were the source of the cDNA or gDNA that made up the material.

The data were produced by immunoSEQ multiplex PCR, yet TCRdb's version contains in-frame clones alone and is incomplete. The data show over 90,000 clones, roughly 90% seen once. The trim removed 8 bases at V and 6 bases at J, leaving 4 bases unmatched. Germline CDR1 and CDR2: LGHDT and YNNKEL (reference sequence). The length of the CDR3 is 13 residues. The specimen sequenced was peripheral blood. The chain employs TRBV3-1 (or the pseudogene TRBV3-2) and TRBJ2-1, with 10 bases matching TRBD1. This TCR was sampled from a woman at least 80 years old in a cohort sampled during active COVID-19. Here the CDR3 DNA reads TGTGCCAGCGGAAGGACAGGGGGCAATGAGCAGTTCTTC. Translating it yields CASGRTGGNEQFF.